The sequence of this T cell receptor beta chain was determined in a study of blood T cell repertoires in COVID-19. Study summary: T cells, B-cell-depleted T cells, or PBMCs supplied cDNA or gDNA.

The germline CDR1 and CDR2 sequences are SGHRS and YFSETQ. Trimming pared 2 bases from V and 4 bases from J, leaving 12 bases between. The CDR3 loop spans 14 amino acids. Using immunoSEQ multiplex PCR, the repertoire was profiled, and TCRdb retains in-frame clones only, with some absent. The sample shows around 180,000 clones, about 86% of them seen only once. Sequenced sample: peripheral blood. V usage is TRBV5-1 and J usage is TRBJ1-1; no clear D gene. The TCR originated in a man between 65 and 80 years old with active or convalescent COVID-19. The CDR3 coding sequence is TGCGCCAGCAGCTTTGGGGAGTTGGTCACTGAAGCTTTCTTT. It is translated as CASSFGELVTEAFF.